This TCR beta chain was found in a study of Graves' ophthalmopathy and Graves' hyperthyroidism. This clonotype was counted at least ten times. Its antigen is undetermined. Study-wide findings and caveats: Also, most clonotypes expanded in the thyroid above 0.001 frequency appeared in blood.

Germline loops: CDR1 ENHRY, CDR2 SYGVKD. The V gene lost 4 bases and the J gene lost 8 bases, with 8 bases spanning the gap. The CDR3 spans 11 residues. RNA transcripts yielded amplified TCR beta CDR3 regions. HTBI-primed first-round RT-PCR preceded second-round multiplex PCR. One entry per CDR3 protein, called by TCRdb with MiXCR from the multiplex PCR reads. The sample shows a few hundred thousand distinct CDR3 sequences, approximately 35% of them seen only once. This chain connects TRBV10-3 to TRBJ1-2; D is ambiguous. This receptor was taken from an adult man with Graves' hyperthyroidism. Material for sequencing was peripheral blood or thyroid tissue (not recorded which). In DNA form, the CDR3 reads TGTGCCATCAGTGTATTGGGCGGCTACACCTTC. Its protein is CAISVLGGYTF.